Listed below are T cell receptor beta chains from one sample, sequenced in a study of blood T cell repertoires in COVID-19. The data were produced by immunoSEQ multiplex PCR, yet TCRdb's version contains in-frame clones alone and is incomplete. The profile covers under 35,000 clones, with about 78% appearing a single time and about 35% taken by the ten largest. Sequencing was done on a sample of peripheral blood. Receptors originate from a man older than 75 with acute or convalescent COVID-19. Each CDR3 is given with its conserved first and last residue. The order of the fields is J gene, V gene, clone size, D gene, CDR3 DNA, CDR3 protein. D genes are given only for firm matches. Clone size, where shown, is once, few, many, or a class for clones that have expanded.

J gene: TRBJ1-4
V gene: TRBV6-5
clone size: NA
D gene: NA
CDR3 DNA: TGTGCCAGCGGCAGGACAGTGGATTGGGAAAAACTGTTTTTT
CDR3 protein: CASGRTVDWEKLFF

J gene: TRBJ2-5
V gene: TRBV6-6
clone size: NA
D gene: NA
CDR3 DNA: TGTGCCAGCAGTTACTCGGTCCAGGGCGAGACCCAGTACTTC
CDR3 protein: CASSYSVQGETQYF

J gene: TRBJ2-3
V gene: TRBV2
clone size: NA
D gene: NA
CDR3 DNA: TGTGCCAGCAGTGAATACACAGGCCGGTGGAGCACAGATACGCAGTATTTT
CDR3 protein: CASSEYTGRWSTDTQYF

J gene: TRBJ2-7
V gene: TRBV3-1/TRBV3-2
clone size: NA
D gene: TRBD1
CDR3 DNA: TGTGCCAGCAGCCAAACCTCTTTGAGGACAGGCGGCTACGAGCAGTACTTC
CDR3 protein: CASSQTSLRTGGYEQYF

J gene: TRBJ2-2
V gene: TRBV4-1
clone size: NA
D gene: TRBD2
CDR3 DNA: TGCGCCAGCAGCCAAACAGCGGGACGGCACACCGGGGAGCTGTTTTTT
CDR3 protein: CASSQTAGRHTGELFF

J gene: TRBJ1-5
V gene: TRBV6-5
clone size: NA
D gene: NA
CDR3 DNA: TGTGCCAGCAGTTCCTGGCAGGGGTCTATGGCCCAGCATTTT
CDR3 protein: CASSSWQGSMAQHF

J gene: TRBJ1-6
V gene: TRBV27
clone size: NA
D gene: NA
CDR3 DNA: TGTGCCAGCAGTTTTCGGGTTTGGACAGAGTATCAAGCCAGCTCCTATAATTCACCCCTCCACTTT
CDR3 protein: CASSFRVWTEYQASSYNSPLHF

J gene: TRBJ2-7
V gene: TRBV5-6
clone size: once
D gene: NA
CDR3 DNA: TGTGCCAGCAGCCCCTATCTACGCGGGGAGCAGTACTTC
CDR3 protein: CASSPYLRGEQYF

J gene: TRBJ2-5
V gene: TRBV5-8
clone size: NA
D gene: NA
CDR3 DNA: TGTGCCAGCAGCTTGAGGGGCGGAACTTACCTAAGGGAGACCCAGTACTTC
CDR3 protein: CASSLRGGTYLRETQYF

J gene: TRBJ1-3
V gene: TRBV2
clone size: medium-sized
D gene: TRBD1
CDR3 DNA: TGTGCCAGCACCGTAATACAGGGGTTCGGGAACACCATATATTTT
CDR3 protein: CASTVIQGFGNTIYF

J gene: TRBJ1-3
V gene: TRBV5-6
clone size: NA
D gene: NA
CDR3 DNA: TGTGCCAGCAGCTTAGGGAGACGGGGGAGCGGAAACACCATATATTTT
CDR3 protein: CASSLGRRGSGNTIYF

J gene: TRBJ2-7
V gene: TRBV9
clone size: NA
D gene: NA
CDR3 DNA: TGTGCCAGCAGCGTAGAGCGTAGCGGCTACGAGCAGTACTTC
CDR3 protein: CASSVERSGYEQYF

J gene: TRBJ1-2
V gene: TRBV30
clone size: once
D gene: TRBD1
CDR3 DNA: TGTGCCTGGAGCCGATTTCGGACAGGGCGGGCTAACTATGGCTACACCTTC
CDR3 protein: CAWSRFRTGRANYGYTF

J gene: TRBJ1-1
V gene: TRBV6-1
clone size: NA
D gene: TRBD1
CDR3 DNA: TGTGCCAGCAGTGACGGACAGGGCGGCACTGAAGCTTTCTTT
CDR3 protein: CASSDGQGGTEAFF

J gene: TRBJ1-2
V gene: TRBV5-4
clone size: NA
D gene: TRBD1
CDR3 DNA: TGTGCCAGCAGCATCCCCGGACAGGCCTATGGCTACACCTTC
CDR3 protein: CASSIPGQAYGYTF

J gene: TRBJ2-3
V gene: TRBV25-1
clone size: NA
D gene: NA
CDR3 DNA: TGTGCCAGCGCCCCCGGCAGGGGAGCGACAGATACGCAGTATTTT
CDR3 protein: CASAPGRGATDTQYF

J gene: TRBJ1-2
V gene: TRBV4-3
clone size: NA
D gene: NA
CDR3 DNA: TGCGCCAGCAGCCAAGAAGCGGGGTATGGCTACACCTTC
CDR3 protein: CASSQEAGYGYTF

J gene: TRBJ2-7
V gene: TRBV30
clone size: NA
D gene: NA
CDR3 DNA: TGTGCCTGGAGTGGGAGAGGAGAGCAGTACTTC
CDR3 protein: CAWSGRGEQYF

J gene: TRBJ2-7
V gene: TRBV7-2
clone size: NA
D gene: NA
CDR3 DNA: TGTGCCAGCAGCCTCCGGGACATGACCTACGAGCAGTACTTC
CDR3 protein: CASSLRDMTYEQYF

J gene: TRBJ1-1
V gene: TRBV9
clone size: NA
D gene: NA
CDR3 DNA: TGTGCCAGCCGAACGGGGAGAGGAGGGAACACTGAAGCTTTCTTT
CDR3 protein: CASRTGRGGNTEAFF

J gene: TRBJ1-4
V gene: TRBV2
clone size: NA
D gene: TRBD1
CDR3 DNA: TGTGCCAGCAGTTCGGATACAGGGGATCTTGAAAAACTGTTTTTT
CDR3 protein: CASSSDTGDLEKLFF

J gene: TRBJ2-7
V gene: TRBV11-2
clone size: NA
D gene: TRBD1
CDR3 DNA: TGTGCCAGCAGCCACGGTTCGGGACAGAGCTCCTACGAGCAGTACTTC
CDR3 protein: CASSHGSGQSSYEQYF

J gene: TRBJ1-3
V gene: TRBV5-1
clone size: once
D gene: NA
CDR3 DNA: TGCGCCAGCAGGGCGGGACGAGAGGTCTCTGGAAACACCATATATTTT
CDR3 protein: CASRAGREVSGNTIYF

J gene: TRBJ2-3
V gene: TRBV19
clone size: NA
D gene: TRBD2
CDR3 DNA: TGTGCCAGTAGTATCTCCGGGACTAGCGGGGGCCTAAGCACAGATACGCAGTATTTT
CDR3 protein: CASSISGTSGGLSTDTQYF

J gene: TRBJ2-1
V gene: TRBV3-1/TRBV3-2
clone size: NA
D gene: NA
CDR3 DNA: TGTGCCAGCAGCCGCGTAGGGGCCAGTGAGCAGTTCTTC
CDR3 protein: CASSRVGASEQFF